This T cell receptor beta chain emerged from a study of blood T cell repertoires in COVID-19. V was trimmed by 4 bases and J by 0 bases, leaving 13 bases between them. Germline values: CDR1 SQVTM, CDR2 ANQGSEA. This CDR3 is built from 15 residues. The assay was immunoSEQ multiplex PCR, and TCRdb's table has in-frame clones only and misses some. The sample has around 240,000 clones; 83% are singletons. The sequenced sample consisted of peripheral blood. This TCR was recovered from a woman aged 45 to 65 with acute or convalescent COVID-19. The chain carries TRBV29-1 and TRBJ2-1, with D tentatively TRBD2 (5 bases). The CDR3 DNA reads as TGCAGCGTTGCCTTTTCCGGGGTCTCCTACAATGAGCAGTTCTTC. This sequence encodes CSVAFSGVSYNEQFF.